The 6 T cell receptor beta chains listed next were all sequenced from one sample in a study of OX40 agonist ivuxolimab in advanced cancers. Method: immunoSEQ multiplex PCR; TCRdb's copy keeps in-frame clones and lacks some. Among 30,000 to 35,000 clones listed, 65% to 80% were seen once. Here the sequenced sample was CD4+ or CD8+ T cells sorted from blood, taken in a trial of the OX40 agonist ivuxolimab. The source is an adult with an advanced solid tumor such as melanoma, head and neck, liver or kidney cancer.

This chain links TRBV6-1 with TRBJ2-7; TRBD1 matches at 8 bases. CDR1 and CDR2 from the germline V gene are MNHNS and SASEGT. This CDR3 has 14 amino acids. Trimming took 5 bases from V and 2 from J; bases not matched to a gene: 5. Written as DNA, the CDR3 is TGTGCCAGCAGTCTCGACAGGGGCCCCTACGAGCAGTACTTC. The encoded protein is CASSLDRGPYEQYF.

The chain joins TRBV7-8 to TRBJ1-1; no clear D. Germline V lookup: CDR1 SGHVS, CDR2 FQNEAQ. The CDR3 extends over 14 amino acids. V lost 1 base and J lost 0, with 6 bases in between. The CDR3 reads CASSLGRLNTEAFF. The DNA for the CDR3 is TGTGCCAGCAGCTTAGGGAGGTTGAACACTGAAGCTTTCTTT.

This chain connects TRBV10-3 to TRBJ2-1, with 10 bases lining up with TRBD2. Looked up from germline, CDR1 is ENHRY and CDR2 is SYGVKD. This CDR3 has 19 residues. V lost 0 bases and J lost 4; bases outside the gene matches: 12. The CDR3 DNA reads TGTGCCATCAGTGAGTCGACCCTACAAGTACTAGCGGGGTACAATGAGCAGTTCTTC. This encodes CAISESTLQVLAGYNEQFF.

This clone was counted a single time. For the CDR3, the DNA is TGTGCCAGCAGCCAGGACAGGAGGAGCACTGAAGCTTTCTTT. It yields the protein CASSQDRRSTEAFF. The J gene is TRBJ1-1, the V gene TRBV6-5, with 7 bases fitting TRBD1. The junction had 8 bases not matched to a gene; V was cut back by 6 bases and J by 4 bases. The CDR3 totals 14 residues. Germline lookup yields CDR1 MNHEY and CDR2 SVGAGI.

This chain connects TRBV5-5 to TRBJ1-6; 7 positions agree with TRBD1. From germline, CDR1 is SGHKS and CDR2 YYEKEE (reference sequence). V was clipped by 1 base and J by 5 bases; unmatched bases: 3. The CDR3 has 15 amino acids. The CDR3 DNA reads TGTGCCAGCAGCTTGAAGGGGGCGGATAATTCACCCCTCCACTTT. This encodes CASSLKGADNSPLHF.

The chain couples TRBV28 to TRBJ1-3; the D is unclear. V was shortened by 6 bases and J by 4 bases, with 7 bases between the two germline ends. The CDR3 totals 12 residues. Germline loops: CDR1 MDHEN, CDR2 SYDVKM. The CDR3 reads CASRVAGNTIYF. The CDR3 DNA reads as TGTGCCAGCAGGGTAGCGGGAAACACCATATATTTT.